The T cell receptor (beta chain) described here comes from a study of beta chain features in type 1 diabetes (dated by TCRdb to 2016 to 2018). For the study in its entirety: Mean age, gender distribution, total cell number and subset yield were not different between patients and healthy donors. Across all samples, some 99 million sorted cells were examined, and cell number per subset correlated strongly with RNA yield. The study compared TCRB repertoires of sorted circulating CD4+ T cell subsets between recently diagnosed type 1 diabetes patients and matched healthy donors. Whereas all 28 donors provided naive and central memory subsets, regulatory and stem cell-like memory subsets were isolated from just 8 patients and roughly eight healthy donors.

The High Capacity cDNA Reverse Transcription Kit was used to reverse transcribe all of the isolated RNA, meaning that expressed TCRB transcripts were what got sequenced. Deep immunoSEQ sequencing was applied to naive, central memory and regulatory T cell samples, giving an average of roughly 3.5 million total reads per sample. After sorted cells were lysed in RLT buffer, RNA was extracted with DNase-treated RNeasy Micro or Mini kits, with the choice depending on cell number. To prevent cross-contamination, each cell subset was processed individually, whereas patient and healthy donor samples were processed jointly. The immunoSEQ multiplex PCR was used to amplify TCRB sequences from cDNA, generating 87-bp fragments that spanned the CDR3 region. The amplicons were sequenced using the Illumina HiSeq platform. Per the source publication's procedure: PCR bias was computationally corrected using synthetic template baselines, reads within Hamming distance 2 were collapsed, and singletons that could not be merged were discarded. Reads were aligned to IMGT to assign V, D and J genes, CDR3 length, and insertions or deletions at six rearrangement sites. Clonotype counts were normalized to sorted cell number within each subset before computing true diversity and Gini coefficients with the tcR R package. Repertoire sharing was quantified using the overlap coefficient calculated on TCRB nucleotide sequences. In its TCRdb copy, this immuneACCESS table keeps in-frame sequences only and misses some clones. Where compared with another copy, unresolved V genes explain less than half of these, and the others have no known cause. V and J calls plus clone size are reproduced from that table; the DNA served to infer D and trimming. The sample records 150,000 or so clones, approximately 9.1% of which are singletons. The top ten clones comprise 2% to 2.5% of the sample.

This clone appeared many times. Its target antigen remains unknown. No qualities accompany the bases; no much larger clone lies one base away. Looking up the germline V gene yields CDR1 KGHSH and CDR2 LQKENI. V was cut back by 1 base and J by 2 bases, leaving a gap of 14 bases between them. The CDR3 goes from the cysteine to the phenylalanine over 16 residues. Only CDR3 DNA is held: 48 bases, read in frame from base 1. Results and caveats for the whole study, not just this receptor: Only small numbers of individuals were included in the HLA sub-analyses, which left unresolved whether HLA type had any influence on TCRB rearrangement. At VDJ recombination sites, patients with type 1 diabetes made fewer insertions and deleted more nucleotides, a pattern implying thymic rearrangement abnormalities. Because cDNA was sequenced instead of genomic DNA, activated cells with high expression could be over-represented, although the groups did not differ in activation or CD3 levels. Naive, central memory and regulatory TCRB repertoires appeared more similar among patients than among healthy donors. PCR may preferentially amplify shorter templates, but because patient and control samples were amplified and corrected together, any resulting skew would affect both groups equally. In all four CD4+ subsets, TCRB CDR3 length was moderately but significantly shorter in type 1 diabetes patients.

A single peripheral blood draw of approximately 0.11 L on average was collected from each donor into heparinised tubes. A BD FACSAria II and a panel including CD45RO, CCR7, CD25, CD127, CD95 and CD27 were used to sort naive, central memory, regulatory and stem cell-like memory CD4+ T cells. Purity was above 95% for every sorted population. PBMCs were isolated immediately by Lymphoprep density gradient centrifugation and stained directly without culture. Samples were stained and sorted in pairs, with one healthy donor and one patient per experiment, so that batch effects were minimized. This TCR came from a woman between 18 and 29 years old in good health. Recombination joined TRBV18 with TRBJ1-1; a confident D gene designation cannot be given. The sequenced sample consisted of central memory CD4+ T cells from blood. The CDR3 region reads CASSPQAGRLNTEAFF. The nucleotide sequence is given as TGTGCCAGCTCACCACAAGCGGGCAGGTTAAACACTGAAGCTTTCTTT.